The count of the clone carrying this T cell receptor beta chain is one. Using immunoSEQ multiplex PCR, the repertoire was profiled, and TCRdb retains in-frame clones only, with some absent. In the table there are approximately 2.1 million clones, more than 85% of which are singletons. The data belong to a study of shared clonotypes between healthy human individuals. This CDR3 has 13 residues. Germline assignment: CDR1 SGHAT and CDR2 FQNNGV. V gave up 5 bases and J gave up 0 bases, with 8 bases separating them. The TCR sequence derives from a man between 18 and 29 years old in good health. Some clones in this sample may be carry-over from other donors' samples. The chain joins TRBV11-2 to TRBJ2-7; D possibly corresponds to TRBD1 (6 bases). The specimen was naive CD4+ T cells from PBMCs. Subset specified: CD45RA+ positively selected. For the CDR3, the DNA is TGTGCCAGCAGCGTGACAGGCTCCTACGAGCAGTACTTC. It yields the protein CASSVTGSYEQYF. Based on the CDR3 plus reference TRBV11-2 and TRBJ2-7, the full variable domain is EAGVAQSPRYKIIEKRQSVAFWCNPISGHATLYWYQQILGQGPKLLIQFQNNGVVDDSQLPKDRFSAERLKGVDSTLKIQPAKLEDSAVYLCASSVTGSYEQYFGPGTRLTVT.